The source of this TCR beta chain is a study of post-analysis software for immune sequencing data. Overall study context: Some patients lacked subtype; others had relapsing-remitting, secondary progressive or progressive-relapsing disease. Study conclusions and caveats: Samples sharing a preparation batch grouped tightly together when assessed by F measure. Controls' normalized Chao1 diversity significantly exceeded that of multiple sclerosis patients.

This clonotype was observed a single time. Its antigen remains unidentified. Mismatch with germline at one junction end may stem from a read error. Incorporated into the TCR beta cDNA libraries were unique molecular identifiers, which served to reduce PCR and sequencing biases. From approximately 0.95 to 9.8 million T cells, 550,000 or so cDNA molecules were obtained. MiXCR was run by TCRdb on the PCR reads, yielding one entry per CDR3 protein. The sample holds about 540,000 distinct CDR3 sequences; less than 40% are singletons and the top ten take around 6%. This clonotype originated in a girl between 2 and 17 years old with multiple sclerosis. The sequenced material came from blood.

CDR3 amino acids: CSAKVPGHTEAFF. DNA for the CDR3: TGCAGTGCTAAAGTCCCGGGGCACACTGAGGCTTTCTTT. The chain employs TRBV20-1 and TRBJ1-1, with D possibly TRBD1 on 5 matching bases. Looked up from germline, CDR1 is DFQATT and CDR2 is SNEGSKA (reference sequence). The CDR3 runs to 13 residues.